This entry lists 22 T cell receptor beta chains sequenced from one sample in a study of identical twins listed by TCRdb under 2016. The method was 5' RACE. Sequencing used an Illumina HiSeq 2000. The public reads were quality trimmed at Q25 with fastp and then assembled into clones with MiXCR by TCRdb, keeping productive beta chains. One record per CDR3 amino acid sequence lists the most common genes and DNA. This sample holds around 500,000 distinct CDR3 sequences; approximately 15% were observed only once. The ten largest clonotypes hold roughly 0.5% of the sample. The same specimen was also included in a second study, on yellow fever vaccine responses in identical twins.

The specimen was CD4+ T cells sorted from blood. The source is a woman under 30 in good health.

The sample holds many counts of this clonotype. The chain carries TRBV10-3 and TRBJ2-5, with D hard to call. There are 12 residues in the CDR3. In germline, CDR1 is ENHRY, CDR2 SYGVKD. V gave up 3 bases and J gave up 3 bases, with 5 bases separating them. CDR3 coding DNA: TGTGCCATCAGTGAAAGGGAAGAGACCCAGTACTTC. It codes for CAISEREETQYF.

This clonotype was found a few times. The chain links TRBV20-1 to TRBJ2-5, with D unclear. Between the trimmed V and J ends, which lost 2 bases and 5 bases, there was a span of 3 bases. Germline V gives CDR1 DFQATT, CDR2 SNEGSKA (reference sequence). This CDR3 comprises 10 residues. CDR3 sequence reads: CSARFETQYF. The CDR3 bases are TGCAGTGCTAGATTTGAGACCCAGTACTTC.

The sample holds a few counts of this clonotype. The gene calls are TRBV21-1 and TRBJ2-1; TRBD1, the D gene given by the table, was not confirmed from the DNA. TRBV21-1 is shown as a pseudogene. The CDR3 is 16 amino acids. The CDR3 sequence: CASSKVATGKENEQFF. The CDR3 DNA follows: TGTGCCAGCAGCAAAGTCGCGACAGGGAAAGAGAATGAGCAGTTCTTC.

This clonotype was seen a few times. V and J are TRBV9 and TRBJ1-2; possibly TRBD1 for D (5 bases). The CDR3 has 13 amino acids. Germline V CDR1 and CDR2: SGDLS, YYNGEE. The ends were cut back, 0 bases at V and 2 bases at J, with 5 bases in the middle. The CDR3 spells CASSVGGNYGYTF. The CDR3 bases are TGTGCCAGCAGCGTAGGGGGGAACTATGGCTACACCTTC. The full variable domain, with the rest looked up from reference TRBV9 and TRBJ1-2, is DSGVTQTPKHLITATGQRVTLRCSPRSGDLSVYWYQQSLDQGLQFLIQYYNGEERAKGNILERFSAQQFPDLHSELNLSSLELGDSALYFCASSVGGNYGYTFGSGTRLTVV.

This clonotype was counted a few times. The chain combines TRBV9 with TRBJ2-7; 10 bases line up with TRBD1. The germline CDR1 and CDR2 sequences are SGDLS and YYNGEE. This CDR3 comprises 17 residues. After removal of 4 bases from V and 6 bases from J, the junction contained 16 bases not matched to a gene. CDR3 bases: TGTGCCAGCAGCCCGACAGGGGGCCTTCGAGGGCAGGGCGAGCAGTACTTC. Amino acids: CASSPTGGLRGQGEQYF.

The rearrangement links TRBV12-3 or TRBV12-4 to TRBJ2-5; 9 bases map to TRBD1. The ends lost 6 bases at V and 4 bases at J; junction bases unmatched: 6. The CDR3 is 14 residues long. The DNA for the CDR3 is TGTGCCAGCAGACGGGACAGGGCGGCAGAGACCCAGTACTTC. Translation: CASRRDRAAETQYF.

V and J are TRBV4-2 and TRBJ2-5; D uncertain. Trimming pared 0 bases from V and 0 bases from J, leaving 2 bases between. CDR3 size: 13 residues. Germline V gene sequence: CDR1 LGHNA, CDR2 YNFKEQ. The CDR3 spells CASSQDHQETQYF. Here the CDR3 DNA reads TGTGCCAGCAGCCAAGATCACCAAGAGACCCAGTACTTC.

This clonotype was seen only a few times. The CDR3, as DNA: TGCGCCAGCAGCCCCGACAGGAACCTCTACGAGCAGTACTTC. Translated: CASSPDRNLYEQYF. This rearrangement joins TRBV5-1 to TRBJ2-7, with D perhaps TRBD1 (6 bases). Germline lookup yields CDR1 SGHRS and CDR2 YFSETQ. Trimming removed 4 bases at V and 3 bases at J, with 14 bases between. The CDR3 has 14 amino acids.

This clonotype appeared many times. The CDR3 spells CSVPGQLNTGELFF. The CDR3, as DNA: TGCAGCGTTCCGGGACAGCTCAACACCGGGGAGCTGTTTTTT. This chain connects TRBV29-1 to TRBJ2-2; the match to TRBD1 covers 7 bases. The CDR3 has 14 residues. Germline lookup yields CDR1 SQVTM and CDR2 ANQGSEA. V trimming: 5 bases; J trimming: 2 bases; junction bases outside the gene matches: 5.

The chain couples TRBV10-2 to TRBJ2-2; D unclear. Germline CDR1 and CDR2: WSHSY and SAAADI. With 0 bases removed from V and 4 bases from J, the gap between germline ends came to 6 bases. The CDR3 is made up of 14 amino acids. The CDR3 nucleotides are TGCGCCAGCAGTGAGTCGTCGGTCACCGGGGAGCTGTTTTTT. Translating gives CASSESSVTGELFF.

The chain links TRBV28 to TRBJ1-6; D not certain. Germline values: CDR1 MDHEN, CDR2 SYDVKM. The CDR3 runs 11 residues. V dropped 6 bases and J dropped 7 bases, with 4 bases sitting between them. Here the CDR3 DNA reads TGTGCCAGCAGGGACAATTCACCCCTCCACTTT. Translated, it gives CASRDNSPLHF. Together with reference TRBV28 and TRBJ1-6, the CDR3 gives the full variable domain: DVKVTQSSRYLVKRTGEKVFLECVQDMDHENMFWYRQDPGLGLRLIYFSYDVKMKEKGDIPEGYSVSREKKERFSLILESASTNQTSMYLCASRDNSPLHFGNGTRLTVT.

V and J are TRBV15 and TRBJ2-7, with unresolved D. CDR1 is LNHNV and CDR2 is YYDKDF in the germline V gene (reference sequence). The CDR3 extends over 14 amino acids. Trimming left V 1 base short and J 0 bases short, with 7 bases between. The CDR3 protein is CATSRVGVSYEQYF. In DNA, the CDR3 is TGTGCCACCAGCAGAGTTGGTGTCTCCTACGAGCAGTACTTC.

This chain joins TRBV21-1 and TRBJ2-7; TRBD1 is the table's D call and was not checked against the DNA. TRBV21-1 is shown as a pseudogene. The CDR3 is 14 amino acids. The CDR3 coding sequence is TGTGCCTACAGGACCGAGCGGGCGCCCGACGAGCAGTACTTC. It is translated as CAYRTERAPDEQYF.

This clonotype was seen ten or more times. The chain uses TRBV28 and TRBJ2-2; no clear D. The V end was cut by 5 bases, the J end by 7 bases, with 5 bases between. The V gene's germline CDR1 is MDHEN and CDR2 SYDVKM. CDR3 length: 11 amino acids. The CDR3 spells CASSHSGELFF. The CDR3, as DNA: TGTGCCAGCAGTCACAGCGGGGAGCTGTTTTTT.

This clonotype was recorded a few times. This chain uses TRBV11-2 with TRBJ2-2; TRBD1 is a possible D gene (6 bases). CDR1 and CDR2 from the germline V gene are SGHAT and FQNNGV. The CDR3 has 14 residues. With 6 bases removed from V and 6 bases from J, the gap between germline ends came to 14 bases. The CDR3 sequence is CASSRHRDAGELFF. The DNA of the CDR3 is TGTGCCAGCAGTCGACACAGGGACGCCGGGGAGCTGTTTTTT.

This clonotype was observed at least ten times. This rearrangement joins TRBV2 to TRBJ2-5; D unclear. The CDR3 consists of 13 residues. V lost 3 bases and J 5 bases, leaving 10 bases between the germline ends. Germline CDR1 and CDR2: SNHLY and FYNNEI. CDR3 region: CASSEDQSETQYF. Written as DNA, the CDR3 is TGTGCCAGCAGTGAGGACCAAAGCGAGACCCAGTACTTC.

The rearrangement joins TRBV7-2 to TRBJ2-3; D call uncertain. This CDR3 contains 14 residues. V lost 4 bases and J lost 9, with 17 bases in between. CDR1 is SGHTA and CDR2 is FQGNSA in the germline V gene. The CDR3 DNA reads TGTGCCAGCAGCTCGCACCTACGAGACGGAACGCAGTATTTT. As protein: CASSSHLRDGTQYF.

V usage is TRBV12-3 or TRBV12-4 and J usage is TRBJ2-1, with D hard to call. With 1 base removed from V and 3 bases from J, the gap between germline ends came to 19 bases. The CDR3 sequence is 18 residues long. The CDR3: CASSLDIGGQPLYNEQFF. As DNA, the CDR3 is TGTGCCAGCAGTTTAGACATTGGTGGGCAGCCACTCTACAATGAGCAGTTCTTC.

This clonotype was observed a handful of times. The chain joins TRBV12-3 or TRBV12-4 to TRBJ2-3, with D possibly being TRBD1 or TRBD2 (6 bases each). The CDR3 consists of 15 residues. Trimming shortened V by 5 bases and J by 1 base, and 13 bases separated the two germline ends. CDR3 sequence: CASSRLGGGTDTQYF. CDR3 coding DNA: TGTGCCAGCAGTCGACTAGGGGGAGGCACAGATACGCAGTATTTT.

The chain recombines TRBV24-1 with TRBJ2-7; TRBD1 aligns across 7 bases. Trimming took 3 bases from V and 2 from J; bases not matched to a gene: 3. CDR1 is KGHDR, CDR2 SFDVKD, per germline. This CDR3 has 14 residues. The CDR3 loop reads CATSDPGQTYEQYF. In DNA, the CDR3 is TGTGCCACCAGTGATCCGGGACAGACCTACGAGCAGTACTTC.

This chain uses TRBV9 with TRBJ2-7; possible D gene TRBD2, 7 bases. Trimming cost V 3 bases and J 2 bases, with 12 bases left between them. CDR1 is SGDLS and CDR2 is YYNGEE in the germline V gene. The CDR3 contains 14 residues. CDR3 sequence: CASSAQGLPYEQYF. The CDR3, as DNA: TGTGCCAGCAGCGCACAGGGACTACCCTACGAGCAGTACTTC.

V usage is TRBV18 and J usage is TRBJ2-7; 7 bases align to TRBD1. The J segment lost 4 bases and the V segment lost 5 bases, leaving 2 bases of the junction unmatched. Germline CDR1 reads KGHSH; CDR2 reads LQKENI. CDR3 length: 12 amino acids. The CDR3 protein is CASSVDRYEQYF. The CDR3 region has the DNA TGTGCCAGCTCAGTGGACAGGTACGAGCAGTACTTC.